This is a list of T cell receptor beta chains from one sample in a study of early T cells in non-severe SARS-CoV-2 infection. From the 5' RACE reads, TCRdb called clonotypes with MiXCR, one entry per CDR3 protein. Among 55,000 to 80,000 distinct CDR3 sequences, approximately 10% were seen once, and the ten largest hold 5% to 7%. The sequenced sample was whole blood, obtained at baseline. The receptors were sampled from an adult who was a healthcare worker with PCR-confirmed SARS-CoV-2 infection or an uninfected control (not recorded which). CDR3s include the opening cysteine and the closing phenylalanine or tryptophan. Each record gives: clone size, V gene, J gene, D gene, CDR3 DNA, CDR3 protein. A D gene is named only where the DNA matches it firmly. The listing skips clone size in some rows; elsewhere it reads once, few, many or a size class.

.	TRBV12-3/TRBV12-4	TRBJ2-3	.	TGTGCCAGCAGTTTCGTCGGATCCGGCACAGATACGCAGTATTTT	CASSFVGSGTDTQYF
many	TRBV7-8	TRBJ1-5	.	TGTGCCAGCAGCTTAGTAGCCGGGGGCGGGCAGCCCCAGCATTTT	CASSLVAGGGQPQHF
.	TRBV11-2	TRBJ1-1	.	TGTGCCAGCAGCTTAATGATGGTGAACACTGAAGCTTTCTTT	CASSLMMVNTEAFF
.	TRBV10-3	TRBJ2-7	.	TGTGCCATCGCGGGACACAATATTTACGAGCAGTACTTC	CAIAGHNIYEQYF
.	TRBV14	TRBJ1-6	TRBD1	TGTGCCAGCAGCCAAGCAGGGGGGAATTCACCCCTCCACTTT	CASSQAGGNSPLHF
many	TRBV11-1	TRBJ2-1	.	TGTGCCAGCAGCACCGGACTTTTCTCCTACAATGAGCAGTTCTTC	CASSTGLFSYNEQFF
few	TRBV3-1	TRBJ2-1	TRBD1	TGTGCCAGCAGCCCAACAGGGGATGAGCAGTTCTTC	CASSPTGDEQFF
many	TRBV5-1	TRBJ1-5	.	TGCGCCAGCAGCGATGACAGCAATCAGCCCCAGCATTTT	CASSDDSNQPQHF
.	TRBV7-6	TRBJ2-3	.	TGTGCCAGCAGCCGCCATAGGGGAGCGGGACACACAGATACGCAGTATTTT	CASSRHRGAGHTDTQYF
many	TRBV6-2/TRBV6-3	TRBJ2-3	.	TGTGCCAGCATGAGGACAGGCACAGATACGCAGTATTTT	CASMRTGTDTQYF
few	TRBV6-1	TRBJ1-2	.	TGTGCCAGCACCGCAAGGTCCGGTGGCTACACCTTC	CASTARSGGYTF
.	TRBV6-6	TRBJ2-6	.	TGTGCCAGCAGTTACAGCTCGACCGACCTCTTCTCTGGGGCCAACGTCCTGACTTTC	CASSYSSTDLFSGANVLTF
.	TRBV18	TRBJ2-1	.	TGTGCCAGCTCACCACCGGTTGGCAGAGACAATGAGCAGTTCTTC	CASSPPVGRDNEQFF
.	TRBV7-2	TRBJ2-1	TRBD2	TGTGCCAGCAGCCTTGTAGGGACTAGCGGGGGCTACAATGAGCAGTTCTTC	CASSLVGTSGGYNEQFF
few	TRBV5-4	TRBJ2-3	TRBD2	TGTGCCAGCAGCTTGATAGCGGGGTTGGGGGTTACGCAGTATTTT	CASSLIAGLGVTQYF
few	TRBV30	TRBJ1-1	TRBD1	TGTGCCTGGAGTGGGACAGGGACAACTGAAGCTTTCTTT	CAWSGTGTTEAFF
.	TRBV5-1	TRBJ1-6	.	TGCGCCAGCAGCCCGAGCGGCAATTCACCCCTCCACTTT	CASSPSGNSPLHF
few	TRBV7-8	TRBJ2-7	.	TGTGCCAGCAGCTTAGATGAACGTTACGAGCAGTACTTC	CASSLDERYEQYF
.	TRBV20-1	TRBJ2-3	TRBD2	TGCAGTGCCGTAAATAGGGCGGGGGGATCAGATACGCAGTATTTT	CSAVNRAGGSDTQYF
.	TRBV4-1	TRBJ2-7	.	TGCGTCAGCAGCCAAGAACACCTAGTCCCCTCCGAGCAGTACTTC	CVSSQEHLVPSEQYF
many	TRBV20-1	TRBJ2-2	.	TGCAGTGCGCCGAGCACCGGGGAGCTGTTTTTT	CSAPSTGELFF
.	TRBV6-2/TRBV6-3	TRBJ2-5	.	TGTGCCAGCATTCGAGCGAGTGGGGAGACCCAGTACTTC	CASIRASGETQYF
many	TRBV6-1	TRBJ2-3	.	TGTGCCAGCAGTGCATGGGACTCCACAGATACGCAGTATTTT	CASSAWDSTDTQYF
many	TRBV7-8	TRBJ2-7	TRBD2	TGTGCCAGCAGCTGGACCGGGACTACAAACGAGCAGTACTTC	CASSWTGTTNEQYF
few	TRBV11-3	TRBJ1-2	TRBD1	TGTGCCAGCAGCTCCTTTCCCAATCGGACAGGAAATAACTATGGCTACACCTTC	CASSSFPNRTGNNYGYTF
.	TRBV15	TRBJ1-2	TRBD1	TGTGCCACCAGCAGAGCGGGACAGAGCCCCTTTGGCTACACCTTC	CATSRAGQSPFGYTF
many	TRBV5-1	TRBJ2-3	TRBD1	TGCGCCAGCAGCGTCCGGGACAGGGGGACAGATACGCAGTATTTT	CASSVRDRGTDTQYF
many	TRBV11-3	TRBJ2-5	TRBD1	TGTGCCAGCAGCGCGGGACAGGGTAGGAAGACCCAGTACTTC	CASSAGQGRKTQYF
few	TRBV11-3	TRBJ2-2	TRBD2	TGTGCCAGCAGCTTAGATGAGACTAGCGGGAGGTCGCTCACCGGGGAGCTGTTTTTT	CASSLDETSGRSLTGELFF
many	TRBV6-5	TRBJ2-1	TRBD2	TGTGCCAGCAGCTACGCCCAAGGGACTAGCGGGGGAAATGAGCAGTTCTTC	CASSYAQGTSGGNEQFF
few	TRBV7-9	TRBJ2-5	.	TGTGCCAGCAGCTTTGCAGGGACAGAGACCCAGTACTTC	CASSFAGTETQYF
many	TRBV15	TRBJ2-5	.	TGTGCCACCAGCAGCGTCCTAGAGGGCCCAGAGACCCAGTACTTC	CATSSVLEGPETQYF
many	TRBV24-1	TRBJ2-2	.	TGTGCCACCGCCCGCACGGGAGTACCCGGGGAGCTGTTTTTT	CATARTGVPGELFF